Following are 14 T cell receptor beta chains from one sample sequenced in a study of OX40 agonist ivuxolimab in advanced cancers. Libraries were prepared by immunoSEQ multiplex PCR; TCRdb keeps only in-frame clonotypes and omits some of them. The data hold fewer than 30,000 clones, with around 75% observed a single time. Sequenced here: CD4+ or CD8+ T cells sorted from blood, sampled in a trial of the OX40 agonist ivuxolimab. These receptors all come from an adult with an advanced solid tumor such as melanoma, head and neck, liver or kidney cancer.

Written as DNA, the CDR3 is TGTGCCAGCACCTCGGGCACCTACTCTGGAAACACCATATATTTT. Its translation is CASTSGTYSGNTIYF. This sequence joins TRBV19 and TRBJ1-3; D not resolved. Germline V CDR1 and CDR2: LNHDA, SQIVND (reference sequence). The V and J ends lost 9 bases and 0 bases respectively, with 15 bases between them. There are 15 residues in the CDR3.

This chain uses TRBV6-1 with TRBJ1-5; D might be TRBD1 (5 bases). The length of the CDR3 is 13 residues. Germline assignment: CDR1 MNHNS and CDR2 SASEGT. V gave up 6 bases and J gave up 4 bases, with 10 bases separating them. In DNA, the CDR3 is TGTGCCAGCAGCGGGGCCCTGAATCAGCCCCAGCATTTT. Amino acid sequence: CASSGALNQPQHF.

Here the CDR3 DNA reads TGTGCCAGCTCACCACTGGACGGTTATGGCTACACCTTC. Amino acids: CASSPLDGYGYTF. This rearrangement joins TRBV18 to TRBJ1-2; D ambiguous. The CDR3 is 13 residues long. In germline, CDR1 is KGHSH, CDR2 LQKENI. V was clipped by 1 base and J by 5 bases, with 8 bases between them.

The CDR3 is CASSYGLDSYNEQFF. CDR3 bases: TGTGCCAGCAGTTACGGACTCGACTCCTACAATGAGCAGTTCTTC. The chain carries TRBV6-5 and TRBJ2-1, with a weak D call TRBD2 (5 bases). The CDR3 consists of 15 residues. Trimming shortened V by 2 bases and J by 0 bases, and 8 bases separated the two germline ends. CDR1 and CDR2 (germline): MNHEY, SVGAGI.

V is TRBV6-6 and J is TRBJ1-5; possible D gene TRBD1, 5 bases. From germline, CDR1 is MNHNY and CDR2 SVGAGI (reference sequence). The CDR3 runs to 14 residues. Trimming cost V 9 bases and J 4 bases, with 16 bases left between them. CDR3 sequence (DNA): TGTGCCAGTGGGTGGGGACCCCAAAATCAGCCCCAGCATTTT. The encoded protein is CASGWGPQNQPQHF.

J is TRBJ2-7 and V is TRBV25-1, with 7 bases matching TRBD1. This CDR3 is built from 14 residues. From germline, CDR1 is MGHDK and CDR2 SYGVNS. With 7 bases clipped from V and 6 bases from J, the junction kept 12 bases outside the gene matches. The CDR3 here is CASTGDSGRLEQYF. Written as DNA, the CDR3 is TGTGCCAGCACTGGGGACAGCGGTAGGCTCGAGCAGTACTTC.

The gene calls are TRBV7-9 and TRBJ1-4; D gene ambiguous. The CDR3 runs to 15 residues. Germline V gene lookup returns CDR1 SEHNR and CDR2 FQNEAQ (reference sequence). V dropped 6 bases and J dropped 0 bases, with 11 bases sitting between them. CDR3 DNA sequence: TGTGCCAGCAGTAAACGGGGTGCAACTAATGAAAAACTGTTTTTT. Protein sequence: CASSKRGATNEKLFF.

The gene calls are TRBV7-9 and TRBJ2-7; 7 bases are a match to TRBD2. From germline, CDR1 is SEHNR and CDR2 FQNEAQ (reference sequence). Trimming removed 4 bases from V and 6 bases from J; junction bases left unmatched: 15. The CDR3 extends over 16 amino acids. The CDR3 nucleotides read TGTGCCAGCAGCTCTTCGGGGGGATCCCTACCACCCGAGCAGTACTTC. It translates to CASSSSGGSLPPEQYF.

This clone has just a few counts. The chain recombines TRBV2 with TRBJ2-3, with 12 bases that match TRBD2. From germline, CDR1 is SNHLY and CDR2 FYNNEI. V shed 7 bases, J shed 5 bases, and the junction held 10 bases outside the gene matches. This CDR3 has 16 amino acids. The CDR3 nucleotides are TGTGCCAGCACGGCTAGCGGGGGGGCCATTGGAGATACGCAGTATTTT. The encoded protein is CASTASGGAIGDTQYF.

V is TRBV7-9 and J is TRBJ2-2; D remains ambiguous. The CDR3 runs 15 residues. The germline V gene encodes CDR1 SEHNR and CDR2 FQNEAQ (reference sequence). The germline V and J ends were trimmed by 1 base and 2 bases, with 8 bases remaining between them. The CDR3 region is CASSLDFGNTGELFF. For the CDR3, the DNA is TGTGCCAGCAGCTTAGATTTCGGAAACACCGGGGAGCTGTTTTTT.

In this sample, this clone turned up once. As DNA, the CDR3 is TGCGCCAGCAGTCAGACGGGTCCGGGCTACACCTTC. Translation: CASSQTGPGYTF. The V gene is TRBV23-1, the J gene TRBJ1-2; D call uncertain. TRBV23-1 counts as an open reading frame of uncertain function. This CDR3 is 12 amino acids long. V gave up 3 bases and J gave up 8 bases, with 10 bases separating them.

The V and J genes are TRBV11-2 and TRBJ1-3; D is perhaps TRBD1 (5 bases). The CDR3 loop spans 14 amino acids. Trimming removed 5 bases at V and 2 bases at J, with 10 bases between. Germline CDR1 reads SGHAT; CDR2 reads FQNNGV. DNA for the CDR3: TGTGCCAGCAGCACGACAGTCACTGGAAACACCATATATTTT. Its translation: CASSTTVTGNTIYF.

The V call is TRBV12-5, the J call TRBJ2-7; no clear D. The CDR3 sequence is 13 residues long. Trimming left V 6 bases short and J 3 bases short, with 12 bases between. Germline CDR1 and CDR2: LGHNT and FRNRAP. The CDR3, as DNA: TGTGCTAGTGGCACCGGGCGGTACTACGAGCAGTACTTC. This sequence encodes CASGTGRYYEQYF.

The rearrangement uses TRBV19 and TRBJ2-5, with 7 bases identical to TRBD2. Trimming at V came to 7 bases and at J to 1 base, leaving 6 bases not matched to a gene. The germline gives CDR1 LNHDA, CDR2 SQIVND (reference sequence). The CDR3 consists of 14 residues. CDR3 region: CASTPGGIQETQYF. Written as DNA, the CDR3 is TGTGCCAGTACCCCGGGGGGTATCCAAGAGACCCAGTACTTC.